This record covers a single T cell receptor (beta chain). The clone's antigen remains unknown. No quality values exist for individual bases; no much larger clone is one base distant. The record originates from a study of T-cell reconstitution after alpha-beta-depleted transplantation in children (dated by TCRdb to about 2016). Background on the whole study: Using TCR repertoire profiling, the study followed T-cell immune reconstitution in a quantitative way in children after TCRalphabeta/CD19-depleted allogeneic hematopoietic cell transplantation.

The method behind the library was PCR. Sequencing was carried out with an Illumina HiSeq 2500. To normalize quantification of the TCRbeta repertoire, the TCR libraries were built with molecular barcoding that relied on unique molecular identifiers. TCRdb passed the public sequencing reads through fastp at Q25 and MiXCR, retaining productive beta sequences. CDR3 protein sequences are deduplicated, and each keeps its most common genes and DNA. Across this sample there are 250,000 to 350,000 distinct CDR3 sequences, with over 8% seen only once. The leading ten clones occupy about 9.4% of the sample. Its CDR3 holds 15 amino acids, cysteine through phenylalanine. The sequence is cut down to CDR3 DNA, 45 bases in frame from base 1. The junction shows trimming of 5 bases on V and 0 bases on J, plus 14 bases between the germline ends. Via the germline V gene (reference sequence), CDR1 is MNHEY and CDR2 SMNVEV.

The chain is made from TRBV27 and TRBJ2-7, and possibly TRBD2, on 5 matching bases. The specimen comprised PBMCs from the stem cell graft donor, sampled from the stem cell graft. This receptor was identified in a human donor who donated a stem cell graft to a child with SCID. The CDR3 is CASSPRGSFSYEQYF. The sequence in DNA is TGTGCCAGCAGTCCACGGGGTAGCTTCTCCTACGAGCAGTACTTC.